These T cell receptor beta chains were read from a single sample in a study of cytomegalovirus exposure and HLA in healthy donors. This table comes from immunoSEQ multiplex PCR, and its TCRdb copy is limited to in-frame clones, with some not included. This table has roughly 98,000 clones, approximately 56% appearing once. The sample taken for sequencing was PBMCs. These receptors all come from a woman in her 30s in good health and CMV-seropositive. The CDR3 runs from the conserved cysteine through the conserved F or W. A D gene is named only where the DNA matches it firmly. The size field is filled for only some rows; it gives once, few, many or a size class.

d_call	j_call	v_call	clone_size	cdr3_length	cdr3_nt	cdr3_aa
-	TRBJ1-2	TRBV19	-	12	TGTGCCAGTAGGGTCGGGATTGCTGGCTACACCTTC	CASRVGIAGYTF
-	TRBJ2-2	TRBV7-9	-	14	TGTGCCAGCAGCCTTAGCGGGAACACCGGGGAGCTGTTTTTT	CASSLSGNTGELFF
TRBD1	TRBJ2-7	TRBV7-8	-	14	TGTGCCAGCAGCTTAGGGGACAGGATCTACGAGCAGTACTTC	CASSLGDRIYEQYF
TRBD2	TRBJ2-7	TRBV7-9	-	16	TGTGCCAGCAGCTTAGAGGTAGCGGGTCGCTCCTACGAGCAGTACTTC	CASSLEVAGRSYEQYF
-	TRBJ1-1	TRBV7-9	few	12	TGTGCCAGCAGCTTAGGGGGGCCGGAAGCTTTCTTT	CASSLGGPEAFF
-	TRBJ1-1	TRBV11-2	-	14	TGTGCCAGCAGCATACAGACAGGGAACACTGAAGCTTTCTTT	CASSIQTGNTEAFF
-	TRBJ1-2	TRBV25-1	-	13	TGTGCCAGCAGTGAGGGGACACGCTATGGCTACACCTTC	CASSEGTRYGYTF
-	TRBJ1-6	TRBV18	few	14	TGTGCCAGCTCACTCAGGGATGACAACTCACCCCTCCACTTT	CASSLRDDNSPLHF
-	TRBJ1-2	TRBV4-3	once	15	TGCGCCAGCAGCCAAGATAGTTCCGTCTACTATGGCTACACCTTC	CASSQDSSVYYGYTF
-	TRBJ2-4	TRBV5-4	-	12	TGTGCCAGCAGCTTGGACAGCAACATTCAGTACTTC	CASSLDSNIQYF
TRBD2	TRBJ2-1	TRBV13	few	18	TGTGCCAGCAGCTCAGAGACTAGCGGGGGCCTTTTCTACAATGAGCAGTTCTTC	CASSSETSGGLFYNEQFF
-	TRBJ1-6	TRBV5-6	-	12	TGTGCCAGCAGCCACGGGGGATCACCCCTCCACTTT	CASSHGGSPLHF
-	TRBJ1-6	TRBV18	-	13	TGTGCCAGCCTGGGACACAATAATTCACCCCTCCACTTT	CASLGHNNSPLHF
-	TRBJ2-1	TRBV5-1	few	12	TGCGCCAGCAGCACGGACATCCCCCTGCAGTTCTTC	CASSTDIPLQFF
-	TRBJ1-2	TRBV4-1	few	14	TGCGCCAGCAGCCAAGCAGGGTTGAACTATGGCTACACCTTC	CASSQAGLNYGYTF
-	TRBJ1-6	TRBV7-2	-	15	TGTGCCAGCAGCCGAGACTTAACAGGCGGATCACCCCTCCACTTT	CASSRDLTGGSPLHF
-	TRBJ1-2	TRBV6-5	few	12	TGTGCCAGCAGCCTCCGAGGGTGGGGCTACACCTTC	CASSLRGWGYTF
-	TRBJ1-2	TRBV4-1	few	15	TGCGCCAGCAGCGAGTCTCCGGGACAAAGCTATGGCTACACCTTC	CASSESPGQSYGYTF
TRBD1	TRBJ1-2	TRBV5-1	few	15	TGCGCCAGCAGCTTGGAGGGGACAGGGATCTATGGCTACACCTTC	CASSLEGTGIYGYTF
-	TRBJ2-7	TRBV7-2	-	14	TGTGCCAGCAGCTTAGAGGGCTTTGGAGGCGAGCAGTACTTC	CASSLEGFGGEQYF
TRBD2	TRBJ2-1	TRBV25-1	-	12	TGTGCTAGAACCCGGGGGGGCAATGAGCAGTTCTTC	CARTRGGNEQFF
TRBD1	TRBJ1-4	TRBV5-1	-	15	TGCGCCAGCAGCTCCACAGGGGCAACTAATGAAAAACTGTTTTTT	CASSSTGATNEKLFF
TRBD1	TRBJ2-5	TRBV25-1	-	14	TGTGCCAGCAGTAGGGACAGCAATAAAGAGACCCAGTACTTC	CASSRDSNKETQYF
TRBD2	TRBJ2-3	TRBV30	-	16	TGTGCCTCGACGGGGACTAGCGGGGCCCCGGGGGATACGCAGTATTTT	CASTGTSGAPGDTQYF
TRBD1	TRBJ1-4	TRBV15	-	21	TGTGCCACCAGCAGCCCTTATGGGGGGGAGGGGACAGGGGGCCCCTCGGAAAAACTGTTTTTT	CATSSPYGGEGTGGPSEKLFF
-	TRBJ2-7	TRBV6-1	few	15	TGTGCCAGCAGGACGATACGGGGGGCGCTTAACGAGCAGTACTTC	CASRTIRGALNEQYF
-	TRBJ2-2	TRBV6-1	-	13	TGTGCCAGCCACAGGGATATCGCCGGGGAGCTGTTTTTT	CASHRDIAGELFF
-	TRBJ2-2	TRBV7-9	few	13	TGTGCCAGCAGCTTTGCGGGGACCGGGGAGCTGTTTTTT	CASSFAGTGELFF
-	TRBJ1-1	TRBV13	-	13	TGTGCCAGCAGCTTAGAAGGGGGTACTGAAGCTTTCTTT	CASSLEGGTEAFF